This T cell receptor (beta chain) stems from a study of tumor-infiltrating lymphocytes in localized non-small cell lung cancer. Study-level background: Some samples were collected after neoadjuvant chemotherapy; smokers, never-smokers and several histologies were included. The study's findings and limits: Tumors had more T cell infiltration than uninvolved lung, per TCRbeta sequencing and CD3 counts. T-cell fraction did not differ between immunotypes IM1 and IM2.

Here immunoSEQ multiplex PCR was the method, and the copy in TCRdb shows in-frame clones only, minus some. The sample lists around 10,000 clones; about 78% were seen once. Concerning this clone: Its antigen is unidentified.

The V end lost 2 bases, the J end lost 0 bases, and 14 bases lay between the germline ends. The V gene's germline CDR1 is MNHEY and CDR2 SMNVEV (reference sequence). The CDR3 consists of 17 residues. The gene calls are TRBV27 and TRBJ1-5, with a possible D match to TRBD1 (6 bases). The material sequenced was lung tumor tissue. This TCR was sampled from a human donor with non-small cell lung cancer. CDR3 sequence: CASSLGAPDSSNQPQHF. The DNA for the CDR3 is TGTGCCAGCAGTTTAGGCGCCCCGGACAGTAGCAATCAGCCCCAGCATTTT.